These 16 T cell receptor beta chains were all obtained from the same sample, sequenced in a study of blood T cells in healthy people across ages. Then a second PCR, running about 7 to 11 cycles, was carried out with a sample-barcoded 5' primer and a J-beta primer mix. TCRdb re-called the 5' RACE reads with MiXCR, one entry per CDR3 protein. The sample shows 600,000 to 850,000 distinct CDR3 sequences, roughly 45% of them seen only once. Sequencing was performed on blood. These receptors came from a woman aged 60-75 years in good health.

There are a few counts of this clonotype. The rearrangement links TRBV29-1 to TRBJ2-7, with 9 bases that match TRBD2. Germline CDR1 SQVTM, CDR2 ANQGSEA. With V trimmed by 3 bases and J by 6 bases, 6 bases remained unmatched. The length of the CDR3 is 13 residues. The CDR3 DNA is TGCAGCGTTGACAGTGGCGGGGGGGTCGAGCAGTACTTC. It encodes CSVDSGGGVEQYF.

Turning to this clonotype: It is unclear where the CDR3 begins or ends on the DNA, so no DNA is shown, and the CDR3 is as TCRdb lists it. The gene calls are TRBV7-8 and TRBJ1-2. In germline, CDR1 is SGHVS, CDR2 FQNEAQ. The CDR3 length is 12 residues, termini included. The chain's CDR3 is CASSSSGSGYTF.

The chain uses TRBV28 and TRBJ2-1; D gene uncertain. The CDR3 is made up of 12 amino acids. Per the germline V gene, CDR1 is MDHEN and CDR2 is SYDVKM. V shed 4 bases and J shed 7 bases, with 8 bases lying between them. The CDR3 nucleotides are TGTGCCAGCAGTTCCCCCTGGAATGAGCAGTTCTTC. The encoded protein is CASSSPWNEQFF.

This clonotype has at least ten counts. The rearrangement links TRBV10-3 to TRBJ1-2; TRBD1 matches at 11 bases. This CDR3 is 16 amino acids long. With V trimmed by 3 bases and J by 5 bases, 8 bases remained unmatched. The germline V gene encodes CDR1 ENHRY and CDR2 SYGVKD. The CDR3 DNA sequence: TGTGCCATCAGTGAAGCAGGACAGGGGGCTGGATATGGCTACACCTTC. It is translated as CAISEAGQGAGYGYTF.

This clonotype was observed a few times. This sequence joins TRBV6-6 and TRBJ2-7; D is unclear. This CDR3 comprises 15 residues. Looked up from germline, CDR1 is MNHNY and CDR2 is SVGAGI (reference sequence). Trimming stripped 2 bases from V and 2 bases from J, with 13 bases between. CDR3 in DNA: TGTGCCAGCAGTTACGGTCCAGACTCCCCCTACGAGCAGTACTTC. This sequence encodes CASSYGPDSPYEQYF.

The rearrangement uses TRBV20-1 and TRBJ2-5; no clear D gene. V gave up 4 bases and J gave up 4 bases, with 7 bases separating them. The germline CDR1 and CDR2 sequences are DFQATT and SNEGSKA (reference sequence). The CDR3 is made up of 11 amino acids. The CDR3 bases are TGCAGTGCTATAAGCTCAGAGACCCAGTACTTC. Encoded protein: CSAISSETQYF.

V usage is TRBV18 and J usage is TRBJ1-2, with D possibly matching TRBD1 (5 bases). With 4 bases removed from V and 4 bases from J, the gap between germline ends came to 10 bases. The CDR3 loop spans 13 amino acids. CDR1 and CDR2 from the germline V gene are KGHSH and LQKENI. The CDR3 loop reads CASSHRNVYGYTF. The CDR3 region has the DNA TGTGCCAGCTCACACAGGAATGTCTATGGCTACACCTTC.

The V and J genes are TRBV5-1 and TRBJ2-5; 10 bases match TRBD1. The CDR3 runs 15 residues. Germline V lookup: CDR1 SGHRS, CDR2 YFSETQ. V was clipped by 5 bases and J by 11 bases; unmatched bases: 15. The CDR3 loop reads CASSSDRGEYNEQYF. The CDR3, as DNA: TGCGCCAGCAGTTCGGACAGGGGGGAGTATAATGAGCAGTACTTC.

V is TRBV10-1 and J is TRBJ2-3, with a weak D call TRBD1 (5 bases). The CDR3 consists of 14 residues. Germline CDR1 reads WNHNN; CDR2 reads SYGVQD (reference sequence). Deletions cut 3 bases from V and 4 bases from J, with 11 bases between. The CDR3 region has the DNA TGCGCCAGCAGTGAAGGGGCCAACGCAGATACGCAGTATTTT. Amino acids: CASSEGANADTQYF.

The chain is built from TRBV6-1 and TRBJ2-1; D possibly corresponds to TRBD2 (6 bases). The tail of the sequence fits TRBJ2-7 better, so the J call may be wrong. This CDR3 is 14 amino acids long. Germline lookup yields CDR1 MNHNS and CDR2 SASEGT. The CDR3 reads CASSALVGGNEQYF. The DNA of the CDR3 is TGTGCCAGCAGTGCCCTGGTGGGGGGAAATGAGCAGTACTTC.

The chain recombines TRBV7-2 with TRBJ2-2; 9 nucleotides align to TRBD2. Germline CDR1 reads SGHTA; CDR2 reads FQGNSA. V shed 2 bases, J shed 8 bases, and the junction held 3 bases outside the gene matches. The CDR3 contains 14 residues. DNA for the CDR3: TGTGCCAGCAGCTTATATCTAGCGGGGGGGGAGCTGTTTTTT. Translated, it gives CASSLYLAGGELFF.

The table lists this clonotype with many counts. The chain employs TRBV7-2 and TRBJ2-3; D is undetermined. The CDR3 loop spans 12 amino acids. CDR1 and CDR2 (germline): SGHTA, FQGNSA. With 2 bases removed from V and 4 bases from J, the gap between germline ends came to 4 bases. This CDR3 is CASSLISDTQYF. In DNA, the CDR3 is TGTGCCAGCAGCTTAATATCAGATACGCAGTATTTT.

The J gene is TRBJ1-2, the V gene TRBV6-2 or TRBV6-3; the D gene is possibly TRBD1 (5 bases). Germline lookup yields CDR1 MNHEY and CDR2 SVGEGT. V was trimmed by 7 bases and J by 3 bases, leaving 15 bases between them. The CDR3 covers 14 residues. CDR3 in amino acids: CASNHRDGYYGYTF. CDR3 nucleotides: TGTGCCAGCAATCATCGGGACGGGTACTATGGCTACACCTTC.

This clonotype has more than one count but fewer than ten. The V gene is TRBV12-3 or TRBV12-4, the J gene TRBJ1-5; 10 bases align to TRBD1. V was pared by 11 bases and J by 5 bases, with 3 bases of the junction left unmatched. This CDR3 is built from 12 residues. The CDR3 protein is CAAGTGDQPQHF. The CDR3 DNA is TGTGCCGCTGGGACAGGGGATCAGCCCCAGCATTTT.

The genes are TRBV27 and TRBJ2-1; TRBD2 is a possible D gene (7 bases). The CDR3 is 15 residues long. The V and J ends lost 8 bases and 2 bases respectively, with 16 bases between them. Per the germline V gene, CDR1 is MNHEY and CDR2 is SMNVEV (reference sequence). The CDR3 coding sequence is TGTGCCAGCCGGAGGGGGGGCCTCACCTACAATGAGCAGTTCTTC. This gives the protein CASRRGGLTYNEQFF.

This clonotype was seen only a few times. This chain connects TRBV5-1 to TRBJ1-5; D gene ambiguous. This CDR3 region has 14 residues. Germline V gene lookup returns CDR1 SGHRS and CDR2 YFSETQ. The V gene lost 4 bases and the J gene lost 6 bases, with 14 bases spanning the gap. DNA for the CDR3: TGCGCCAGCAGCCGTGGAGGGCCGGGTCAGCCCCAGCATTTT. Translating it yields CASSRGGPGQPQHF.